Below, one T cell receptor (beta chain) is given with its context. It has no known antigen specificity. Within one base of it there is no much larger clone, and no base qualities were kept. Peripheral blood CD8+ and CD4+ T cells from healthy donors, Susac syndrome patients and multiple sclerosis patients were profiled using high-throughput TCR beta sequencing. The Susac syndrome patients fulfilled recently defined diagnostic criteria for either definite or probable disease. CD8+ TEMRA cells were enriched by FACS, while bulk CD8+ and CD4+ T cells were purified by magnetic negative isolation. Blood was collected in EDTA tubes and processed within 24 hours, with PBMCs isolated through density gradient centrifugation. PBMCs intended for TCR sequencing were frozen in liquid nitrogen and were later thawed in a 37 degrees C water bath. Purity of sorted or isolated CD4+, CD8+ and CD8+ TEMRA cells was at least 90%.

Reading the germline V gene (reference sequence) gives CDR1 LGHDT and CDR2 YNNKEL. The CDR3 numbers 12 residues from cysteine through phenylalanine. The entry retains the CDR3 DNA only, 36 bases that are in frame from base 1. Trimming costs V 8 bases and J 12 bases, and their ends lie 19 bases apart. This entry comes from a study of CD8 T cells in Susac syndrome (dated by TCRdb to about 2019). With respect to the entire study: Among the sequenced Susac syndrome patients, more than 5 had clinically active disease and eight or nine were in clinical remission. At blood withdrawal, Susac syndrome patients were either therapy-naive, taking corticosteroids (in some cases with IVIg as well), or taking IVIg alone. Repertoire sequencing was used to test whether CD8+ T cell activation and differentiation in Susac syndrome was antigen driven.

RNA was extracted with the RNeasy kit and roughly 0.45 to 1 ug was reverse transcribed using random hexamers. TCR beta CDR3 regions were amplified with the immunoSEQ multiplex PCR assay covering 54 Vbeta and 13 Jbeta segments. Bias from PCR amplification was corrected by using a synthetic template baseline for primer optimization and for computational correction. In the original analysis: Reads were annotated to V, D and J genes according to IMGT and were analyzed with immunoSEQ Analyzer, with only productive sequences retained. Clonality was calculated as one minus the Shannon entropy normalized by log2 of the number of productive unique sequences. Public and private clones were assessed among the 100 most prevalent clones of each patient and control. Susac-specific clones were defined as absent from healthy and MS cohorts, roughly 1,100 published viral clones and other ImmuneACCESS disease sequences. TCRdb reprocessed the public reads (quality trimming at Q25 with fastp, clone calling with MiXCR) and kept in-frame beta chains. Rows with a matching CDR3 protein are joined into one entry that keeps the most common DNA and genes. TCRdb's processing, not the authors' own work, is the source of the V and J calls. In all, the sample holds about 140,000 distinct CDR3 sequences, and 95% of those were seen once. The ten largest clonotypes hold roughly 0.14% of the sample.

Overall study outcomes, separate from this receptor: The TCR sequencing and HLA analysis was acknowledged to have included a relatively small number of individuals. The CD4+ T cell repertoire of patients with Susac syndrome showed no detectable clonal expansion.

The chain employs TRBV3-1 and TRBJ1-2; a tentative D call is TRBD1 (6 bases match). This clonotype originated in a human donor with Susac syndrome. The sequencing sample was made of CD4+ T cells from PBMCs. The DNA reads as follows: TGTGCCAGCGGGAGGACAGCCTGGGAGCACACCTTC. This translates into CASGRTAWEHTF. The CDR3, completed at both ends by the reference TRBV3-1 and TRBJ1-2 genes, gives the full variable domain DTAVSQTPKYLVTQMGNDKSIKCEQNLGHDTMYWYKQDSKKFLKIMFSYNNKELIINETVPNRFSPKSPDKAHLNLHINSLELGDSAVYFCASGRTAWEHTFGSGTRLTVV.